Each of the 21 T cell receptor beta chains below was sequenced from the same sample in a study of T cells in Graves' hyperthyroidism and ophthalmopathy (dated by TCRdb to between 2018 and 2020). The library relied on multiplex PCR. For sequencing, an Illumina HiSeq 2000 was employed. The TCR beta CDR3 regions were amplified from RNA transcripts. A first-round RT-PCR of the TCR CDR3 used the HTBI primer set with the Qiagen OneStep RT-PCR kit. The public reads were reprocessed in TCRdb via fastp at Q25 and MiXCR, keeping in-frame beta chains. Duplicate CDR3 protein sequences are folded into a single record with the most common DNA and genes. The sample table holds around 200,000 distinct CDR3 sequences, of which 15% to 20% were seen once. The leading ten clones occupy about 48% of the sample. Sample: blood. Receptor source: a man aged 35 to 55 with Graves' hyperthyroidism.

The rearrangement joins TRBV7-9 to TRBJ1-1; no firm D call. V lost 5 bases and J 2 bases, leaving 12 bases between the germline ends. Germline CDR1 SEHNR, CDR2 FQNEAQ (reference sequence). The CDR3 loop spans 14 amino acids. CDR3 protein: CASSPPLINTEAFF. Here the CDR3 DNA reads TGTGCCAGCAGCCCCCCCTTGATCAACACTGAAGCTTTCTTT.

In its sample, this clonotype was seen many times. The rearrangement links TRBV27 to TRBJ2-7, with D unresolved. Trimming took 8 bases from V and 1 from J, leaving 12 bases between them. In germline, CDR1 is MNHEY, CDR2 SMNVEV (reference sequence). The CDR3 consists of 13 residues. CDR3: CASGRVGSYEQYF. For the CDR3, the DNA is TGTGCCAGCGGTCGTGTAGGTTCCTACGAGCAGTACTTC.

In its sample, this clonotype was seen many times. The chain links TRBV27 to TRBJ1-2; 7 bases are shared with TRBD1. V shed 3 bases, J shed 7 bases, and the junction held 14 bases outside the gene matches. The germline CDR1 and CDR2 sequences are MNHEY and SMNVEV (reference sequence). This CDR3 region has 16 residues. CDR3 loop: CASSFPLGGGMAGYTF. The CDR3 DNA reads TGTGCCAGCAGTTTCCCTCTAGGGGGCGGAATGGCTGGCTACACCTTC.

This clonotype was seen many times. The V gene is TRBV2, the J gene TRBJ2-3; D unresolved. Germline V gene lookup returns CDR1 SNHLY and CDR2 FYNNEI. The CDR3 loop spans 12 amino acids. The ends were cut back, 4 bases at V and 6 bases at J, with 8 bases in the middle. The CDR3 is CASSGQWDTQYF. The CDR3 DNA reads TGTGCCAGCAGTGGCCAGTGGGATACGCAGTATTTT.

This chain connects TRBV19 to TRBJ2-1; D is perhaps TRBD2 (5 bases). Looked up from germline, CDR1 is LNHDA and CDR2 is SQIVND (reference sequence). V was clipped by 5 bases and J by 8 bases, with 22 bases between them. CDR3 size: 16 residues. The CDR3 DNA is TGTGCCAGTAGTCCAGCGGAGCAACGTGGGTACGATGAGCAGTTCTTC. This encodes CASSPAEQRGYDEQFF.

In this sample, this clonotype turned up many times. This chain uses TRBV7-8 with TRBJ1-5, with D possibly TRBD1 on 6 matching bases. V dropped 3 bases and J dropped 5 bases, with 11 bases sitting between them. The germline V gene encodes CDR1 SGHVS and CDR2 FQNEAQ. This CDR3 is 14 amino acids long. Written as DNA, the CDR3 is TGTGCCAGCAGCTTGGACAGAGAGGATCAGCCCCAGCATTTT. Its protein product is CASSLDREDQPQHF.

A remark on this clonotype: It may be a read error: a sequence one base away is much more abundant. V gene TRBV5-5 combines with J gene TRBJ2-7, with D hard to call. The CDR3 runs 14 residues. Germline V gene lookup returns CDR1 SGHKS and CDR2 YYEKEE (reference sequence). CDR3 nucleotides: TGTGCCAGCAGCTTGGGTGGCAGCCTCTACGAGCAGCACTTC. It specifies CASSLGGSLYEQHF.

The chain joins TRBV20-1 to TRBJ2-4, with D unresolved. V was trimmed by 0 bases and J by 9 bases, leaving 12 bases between them. In germline, CDR1 is DFQATT, CDR2 SNEGSKA (reference sequence). The CDR3 totals 13 residues. CDR3: CSAREALDGIQYF. Written as DNA, the CDR3 is TGCAGTGCTAGAGAAGCTCTAGACGGCATTCAGTACTTC.

This clonotype was detected ten times or more. The chain employs TRBV6-5 and TRBJ1-1; possibly TRBD1 for D (5 bases). Germline lookup yields CDR1 MNHEY and CDR2 SVGAGI. The CDR3 runs 12 residues. Trimming pared 0 bases from V and 8 bases from J, leaving 7 bases between. Written as DNA, the CDR3 is TGTGCCAGCAGTTACTCGAGGGACGAAGCTTTCTTT. Residues: CASSYSRDEAFF.

This clonotype was detected a few times. A read error may account for a junction end that differs from germline. The rearrangement links TRBV7-7 to TRBJ2-5, with unresolved D. This CDR3 has 13 residues. Looked up from germline, CDR1 is SSHAT and CDR2 is FNYEAQ (reference sequence). The CDR3 DNA is TGTGCTAGCAGCTTAGTAGTTCAAGAGACCCAGTACTTC. Amino acid sequence: CASSLVVQETQYF.

Ten or more counts support this clonotype. The chain is built from TRBV11-3 and TRBJ2-3, with D perhaps matching TRBD1 or TRBD2 (6 bases each). The CDR3 spans 16 residues. Per the germline V gene, CDR1 is SGHNT and CDR2 is YENEEA. Trimming pared 5 bases from V and 1 base from J, leaving 16 bases between. This CDR3 reads CASSLKRGVGTDTQYF. The CDR3 DNA reads TGTGCCAGCAGCCTCAAGAGGGGGGTTGGCACAGATACGCAGTATTTT.

This clonotype was seen ten or more times. The rearrangement joins TRBV6-1 to TRBJ2-7, with no clear D. V was trimmed by 6 bases and J by 0 bases, leaving 18 bases between them. Germline V gene sequence: CDR1 MNHNS, CDR2 SASEGT. The CDR3 length is 16 residues. CDR3 protein: CASRVAWAARSYEQYF. CDR3 in DNA: TGTGCCAGCAGGGTCGCCTGGGCAGCCCGCTCCTACGAGCAGTACTTC.

In its sample, this clonotype was seen many times. The gene calls are TRBV20-1 and TRBJ2-1; D is unclear. The CDR3 extends over 11 amino acids. Germline V CDR1 and CDR2: DFQATT, SNEGSKA (reference sequence). V lost 7 bases, J lost 4 bases, and 8 bases lay in between. CDR3 in DNA: TGCAGTGAGGACGGTTACAATGAGCAGTTCTTC. It is translated as CSEDGYNEQFF.

This clonotype was seen many times. The rearrangement links TRBV28 to TRBJ2-7; D perhaps matches TRBD1 (5 bases). CDR1 and CDR2 (germline): MDHEN, SYDVKM. V was trimmed by 5 bases and J by 2 bases, leaving 10 bases between them. The CDR3 totals 13 residues. CDR3 in DNA: TGTGCCAGCAGTACGACAGAAACCTACGAGCAGTACTTC. Translating it yields CASSTTETYEQYF.

The rearrangement joins TRBV6-1 to TRBJ1-3; D uncertain. Trimming removed 0 bases from V and 8 bases from J, with 14 bases in between. Germline loops: CDR1 MNHNS, CDR2 SASEGT. This CDR3 spans 15 amino acids. DNA of the CDR3: TGTGCCAGCAGTGAAGCCCCACGGGGTTTCGACACCATATATTTT. Translating gives CASSEAPRGFDTIYF.

This clonotype appeared many times. This rearrangement joins TRBV20-1 to TRBJ1-5; D not certain. The CDR3 runs to 15 residues. Trimming took off 5 bases at V and 0 bases at J, with 14 bases between the two ends. Germline CDR1 is DFQATT and CDR2 is SNEGSKA (reference sequence). As DNA, the CDR3 is TGCAGTGCTTTGGACCCTTCCTTTAGCAATCAGCCCCAGCATTTT. As protein: CSALDPSFSNQPQHF.

This clonotype appeared many times. The chain carries TRBV3-1 and TRBJ2-3; no reliable D call. Per the germline V gene, CDR1 is LGHDT and CDR2 is YNNKEL (reference sequence). The V gene lost 4 bases and the J gene lost 2 bases, with 13 bases spanning the gap. The CDR3 length is 15 residues. CDR3 nucleotide sequence: TGTGCCAGCAGCCTGTCGGGCAGACCCACAGATACGCAGTATTTT. Its protein is CASSLSGRPTDTQYF.

This clonotype was detected ten times or more. The chain couples TRBV2 to TRBJ1-1; D call uncertain. CDR1 SNHLY and CDR2 FYNNEI come from the germline V gene. V was shortened by 1 base and J by 4 bases, with 10 bases between the two germline ends. The CDR3 spans 14 residues. The chain's CDR3 is CASSEGEGPTEAFF. DNA for the CDR3: TGTGCCAGCAGTGAAGGGGAAGGACCCACTGAAGCTTTCTTT.

In this sample, this clonotype turned up once. The rearrangement uses TRBV12-3 or TRBV12-4 and TRBJ1-4; D call uncertain. The V end lost 6 bases, the J end lost 7 bases, and 15 bases lay between the germline ends. The CDR3 has 14 residues. CDR3 protein: CASRPPGISEKLFF. CDR3 coding DNA: TGTGCCAGCAGGCCCCCCGGGATCTCTGAAAAACTGTTTTTT.

The sample holds many counts of this clonotype. The chain employs TRBV7-9 and TRBJ1-6; no definite D call. Germline V gives CDR1 SEHNR, CDR2 FQNEAQ (reference sequence). This CDR3 spans 16 amino acids. Trimming took 5 bases from V and 3 from J, leaving 14 bases between them. The CDR3 spells CASSPPGLFYNSPLHF. DNA for the CDR3: TGTGCCAGCAGCCCCCCTGGGCTATTCTATAATTCACCCCTCCACTTT. Looking up the rest from reference TRBV7-9 and TRBJ1-6 gives the full variable domain: DTGVSQNPRHKITKRGQNVTFRCDPISEHNRLYWYRQTLGQGPEFLTYFQNEAQLEKSRLLSDRFSAERPKGSFSTLEIQRTEQGDSAMYLCASSPPGLFYNSPLHFGNGTRLTVT.

The V gene is TRBV5-1, the J gene TRBJ2-1; 9 nucleotides line up with TRBD2. The junction had 8 bases not matched to a gene; V was cut back by 2 bases and J by 5 bases. Germline V lookup: CDR1 SGHRS, CDR2 YFSETQ. CDR3 size: 16 residues. The CDR3 DNA follows: TGCGCCAGCAGCTTTGGGGCGGGGGGGCAGAACAATGAGCAGTTCTTC. This encodes CASSFGAGGQNNEQFF. Based on the CDR3 plus reference TRBV5-1 and TRBJ2-1, the full variable domain is KAGVTQTPRYLIKTRGQQVTLSCSPISGHRSVSWYQQTPGQGLQFLFEYFSETQRNKGNFPGRFSGRQFSNSRSEMNVSTLELGDSALYLCASSFGAGGQNNEQFFGPGTRLTVL.